This record covers a single T cell receptor (beta chain). Which antigen it targets is not known. Per-base qualities were not stored, and no clone one base away is much larger. This sample was included in a study of cytomegalovirus exposure and HLA in healthy donors (TCRdb year 2017). About the full investigation: An earlier analysis of several hundred of the donors reported around 280 Gb of sequence data and about 120 million unique TCR beta sequences obtained from about 200 million T cells. Roughly 310 gigabases of sequencing data and 70 million to 100 million unique TCR sequences were included in an early release covering around 650 HLA-typed donors. Among the roughly 400 genotyped donors, more than 70% belonged to the genetic ancestry cluster associated with self-reported Caucasian donors. The study aimed to test whether cataloging public T cell receptors could reveal signatures of past pathogen exposure. The study profiled the T cell repertoires of some 610 subjects by immunosequencing and related them to cytomegalovirus serostatus. Besides the first cohort of more than 650 subjects, a separate validation cohort made up of 90 to 150 different subjects was used. To predict cytomegalovirus infection status, the study brought together high-throughput TCR immunosequencing, statistical association of individual TCRs with disease status, and machine learning. A later analysis re-examined previously published TCR beta repertoires from 600 to 700 donors and added high-resolution HLA genotyping to investigate patterns of TCR occurrence. Rather than using new phenotypic data, the later analysis identified candidate immune exposures from TCR beta sequences and from how often those sequences occurred across donors. In an earlier analysis of a few hundred of the donors, high-throughput TCR beta sequencing was used to judge whether each TCR beta V gene segment behaved as functional or pseudogenic. Donor age, sex, ethnicity and CMV serostatus were collected together with the repertoire data. Genome-wide SNP genotypes for about three fifths of the roughly 700 donors were used in a later genetic analysis, which treated that subset as a discovery cohort. Every discovery cohort repertoire had been produced on one sequencing platform. Class I and class II HLA loci were covered by the typing at four-digit resolution. Typing coverage differed by locus: A, B, C, DRB1 and DQB1 were typed in about 629-640 donors, DQA1 in about 550, DPA1 in some 570, and DPB1 in roughly 470. About five DR-DQ haplotypes were treated as single units for association and clustering because of strong linkage in the cohort. Among around 400 genotyped donors of the cohort, an average of around 220,000 unique TCR beta nucleotide sequences was sequenced per donor, of which 15% to 20% were non-productive.

What the study reported, not specific to this receptor: V-gene and J-gene trimming of TCR beta chains was associated with a missense DCLRE1C variant in a later genetic analysis, and the association was replicated in an independent cohort. According to a later analysis, TCR association rates differed among HLA loci, with DRB1 alleles showing the most associated TCRs and HLA-C alleles showing the fewest. The authors suggested that the approach could potentially be extended to other disease states and immunological phenotypes. Most TCR sequences were seen in very few donors, while some public TCRs were found in many individuals. An earlier analysis of approximately 600 of the donors showed that most TCR beta V segments appeared in productive rearrangements either about 90% or about 30% of the time, which broadly matched IMGT annotations. In vitro tests confirmed that three of the cytomegalovirus-associated TCR beta chains recognize cytomegalovirus antigens. Correlated functional status among segregating V segments might reflect linkage disequilibrium, but an unknown experimental factor could not be ruled out. Compared with the 666-donor mean, donors in an Asian-associated ancestry cluster had fewer N-insertions in productive TCRs, according to a later genetic analysis. The cohort was sequenced for TCR beta chains only, and without alpha or paired-chain data the features that could be detected were limited. Because some donors lacked HLA typing at each locus, the association tests relied only on the typed subset. Because counts were too low, under 20 rarely observed V segments, including chromosome 9 orphons, were left out of the earlier analysis of a few hundred of the donors. CMV serostatus was the only immune exposure information available for the cohort. Some IMGT-functional V segments, including TRBV6-2 and TRBV6-3, could not be told apart with the 87-base-pair reads, so those segments were excluded. In a later analysis, HLA-associated TCR beta chains showed more clonal expansion and lower generation probabilities than non-associated chains that were equally common. In a later analysis, most CMV-associated TCR beta chains were found to appear HLA-restricted, with HLA associations seemingly driven largely by CMV exposure. A further reported finding was that TCR beta sequences accurately predicted the HLA-A and HLA-B alleles for most subjects in the first cohort. Roughly uniform sequencing depth across donors was assumed in presence/absence analyses, although this assumption may not hold. Assigning TCR associations to individual alleles was difficult when HLA alleles, especially DR and DQ, strongly co-occurred. A cluster of highly shared sequence variants was judged likely to represent a technical artifact of the sequencing pipeline. The study listed 164 TCR beta chains as associated with cytomegalovirus. Several of the top co-occurrence clusters appeared to be linked to parvovirus B19, influenza, CMV and Epstein-Barr virus, according to a later analysis. A later analysis associated 16,951 TCR beta sequences with specific HLA alleles at a false discovery rate of 0.05. Cytomegalovirus status was reported to be diagnosed by the classifier with high specificity and sensitivity in both the original and validation cohorts.

The cohort consisted of some 670 healthy bone marrow donors. At the time of sampling, every cohort member was nominally healthy, though immune exposures that went unrecorded were likely present. The donor tested CMV seronegative, placing the donor among the 350 to 400 seronegative members of the cohort. Every donor gave a peripheral blood sample, and the peripheral blood mononuclear cells from that sample were used for TCR beta sequencing. The Qiagen DNeasy Blood Extraction Kit was used to extract genomic DNA from the blood cell samples. Library generation was performed with the immunoSEQ multiplex PCR assay. For the multiplex PCR, a mixture combining 60 forward primers for TCR Vbeta segments and 13 reverse primers for TCR Jbeta segments was used. A multiplex PCR assay on genomic DNA amplified the CDR3 region of rearranged TCR beta genes. The Illumina HiSeq System was used to sequence the amplified TCR beta libraries as 87-base-pair reads. The published analysis was carried out like this. A later analysis counted approximately 74 million unique TCR beta chains across the 666 repertoires, and some 12 million of these chains were shared by at least two donors. Raw reads were error-corrected and collapsed into unique sequences with a nearest-neighbor algorithm that merged closely related sequences to remove PCR and sequencing errors. To assign V, D and J gene segments, CDR3 sequences were aligned to IMGT reference sequences. Each retained sequence needed at least a six-nucleotide match to both a V gene segment and a J gene segment. Rearrangements were classified as productive when the CDR3 lacked stop codons and remained in frame with V and J, and all other rearrangements were classified as non-productive. CDR3 was defined according to IMGT convention as the region running from the second conserved V-encoded cysteine to the conserved J-encoded phenylalanine. In an earlier analysis of 550 to 650 of the donors, sequences lacking an unambiguous match to a single V gene segment were excluded. An earlier analysis of a few hundred of the donors called V segments functional above 56.7% productive rearrangements and segregating when the between-donor standard deviation exceeded 5%. A statistical classification framework was built for diagnosing cytomegalovirus status from the catalog of TCR beta chain sequences. V and J gene assignment, in a later analysis, came from comparing TCR nucleotide sequences with IMGT/GENE-DB human TR gene sequences. In a later analysis, CDR3 sequences and most-parsimonious VDJ recombination scenarios were assigned using the TCRdist pipeline. In a later analysis, each TCR beta chain was defined by its CDR3 amino acid sequence together with its V-gene family, and reads lacking a unique V-gene family were excluded. As a way to deal with suspected cross-contamination and a sequencing artifact, a later analysis dropped under 600 nucleotide sequences that were highly shared and had low generation probability. In a later analysis, a clonal expansion index was calculated for each public chain from normalized within-repertoire ranks of inferred template counts. In a later analysis, generation probabilities were computed using a VDJ recombination model fitted to out-of-frame rearrangements, and the results were checked against IGoR. Hypergeometric tests were used in a later analysis to score TCR-TCR, TCR-HLA and TCR-CMV co-occurrence, with a repertoire-size bias correction applied to the TCR pairs. A later analysis estimated false discovery rates by permuting HLA or CMV assignments 20 times. In a later analysis, co-occurring TCRs were grouped using DBSCAN, and TCRdist sequence similarity was added for clustering within HLA-allele-positive subsets. For co-occurrence clustering, repertoires with fewer than 30,000 or more than 120,000 public chains were excluded, along with 5 or 6 repertoires with anomalous nucleotide sharing. The clones in this table, taken by TCRdb from immuneACCESS, are in-frame only. Not every clone is retained; where verified, under half of the shortfall comes from an unresolved V gene, and the cause of the rest is unknown. V and J calls and clone size follow that table, whereas D and trimming were derived from the DNA. This sample is represented by about 130,000 clones; about four fifths of them were singletons. 0.6% to 0.7% of the sample is in the top ten clones.

CDR1 MNHEY and CDR2 SMNVEV were looked up in the germline V gene (reference sequence). Measured from the cysteine to the phenylalanine, the CDR3 is 14 residues long. The read is trimmed to its CDR3 DNA, 42 bases read in frame from base 1. V is clipped by 4 bases and J by 6 bases, and the sequence between their germline boundaries is 14 bases long. The chain was built from TRBV27 and TRBJ2-3; TRBD2 is perhaps the D gene, given 5 matching bases. The sequence derives from a man between 18 and 29 years old in good health and CMV-seronegative. Sequencing was done on a sample of PBMCs. The nucleotide sequence reads TGTGCCAGCAGTTCACTAGGGCTCAAGGATACGCAGTATTTT. The resulting protein is CASSSLGLKDTQYF.